This TCR beta chain was obtained from a study of CXCR3-negative and CXCR3-positive naive CD8 T cells. General study points: The authors found comparable surface CD5 between naive subsets and inferred TCR strength from TRB CDR3 properties. Whereas both naive subsets had comparably high diversity, memory CD8+ cells had much lower diversity. Naive cells positive for CXCR3 carried more hydrophobic TRB CDR3s than CXCR3-negative ones.

cDNA libraries for TRB were generated by 5' RACE incorporating UMI labels. For each CDR3 protein, TCRdb gives one entry from its re-call of the 5' RACE reads, without DNA. The sample holds 75,000 or so distinct CDR3 sequences. The CD45RO-CCR7+CD27+CD95- phenotype denoted naive CD8+ T cells. Concerning this clonotype: Its matching antigen is unknown.

Germline V gene sequence: CDR1 SEHNR, CDR2 FQNEAQ (reference sequence). The CDR3 is 14 amino acids. The sequencing sample was made of naive CXCR3- CD8+ T cells from blood. Noted subset: CD45RO-CCR7+CD27+CD95- naive CD8+ T cells lacking CXCR3 (TNR3-). The clonotype originates from a human donor in good health. Some clones in this sample may be carry-over from other donors' samples. The chain links TRBV7-9 to TRBJ1-2. The CDR3 spells CASSSGTVNYGYTF.